This passage covers 20 T cell receptor beta chains from one sample sequenced in a study of blood T cell repertoires in COVID-19. Some clones are missing from TCRdb's copy, which holds only in-frame ones; the method was immunoSEQ multiplex PCR. Altogether under 250,000 clones are present, about 91% being singletons, with the ten largest covering about 1.3%. The source material was peripheral blood. The origin of the receptors is a man aged 25-40 years with acute or convalescent COVID-19.

V usage is TRBV4-1 and J usage is TRBJ2-7; TRBD1 might be the D (6 bases). Per the germline V gene, CDR1 is MGHRA and CDR2 is YSYEKL. Trimming pared 6 bases from V and 1 base from J, leaving 10 bases between. The CDR3 totals 13 residues. In DNA, the CDR3 is TGCGCCAGCAGACAGACAGGTTCCTACGAGCAGTACTTC. This translates into CASRQTGSYEQYF.

The chain employs TRBV7-8 and TRBJ2-2, with unresolved D. Germline CDR1 reads SGHVS; CDR2 reads FQNEAQ. This CDR3 spans 16 amino acids. Trimming removed 5 bases from V and 2 bases from J, with 15 bases in between. CDR3 nucleotides: TGTGCCAGCAGCCCCGATATAACAGTTAACACCGGGGAGCTGTTTTTT. This sequence encodes CASSPDITVNTGELFF. Combining the CDR3 with reference TRBV7-8 and TRBJ2-2 gives the whole variable domain GAGVSQSPRYKVAKRGQDVALRCDPISGHVSLFWYQQALGQGPEFLTYFQNEAQLDKSGLPSDRFFAERPEGSVSTLKIQRTQQEDSAVYLCASSPDITVNTGELFFGEGSRLTVL.

DNA for the CDR3: TGTGCCAGCAGCAAAGCGCAGGGAGGAGACGAGCAGTACTTC. Residues: CASSKAQGGDEQYF. The V and J genes are TRBV21-1 and TRBJ2-7; TRBD2, the table's D call, was not compared with the DNA. TRBV21-1 is an annotated pseudogene. The CDR3 has 14 residues.

The V and J genes are TRBV4-1 and TRBJ2-7; no clear D. Trimming shortened V by 2 bases and J by 0 bases, and 11 bases separated the two germline ends. The CDR3 totals 15 residues. Germline V gene data show CDR1 as MGHRA and CDR2 as YSYEKL. The CDR3 protein is CASSQFRLSSYEQYF. The CDR3 DNA reads TGCGCCAGCAGCCAATTCCGTCTCAGCTCCTACGAGCAGTACTTC.

The rearrangement joins TRBV18 to TRBJ2-5, with TRBD1 matching over 7 bases. V lost 4 bases to trimming and J lost 4 bases; unmatched junction nucleotides: 0. From germline, CDR1 is KGHSH and CDR2 LQKENI. The CDR3 spans 12 residues. CDR3: CASSRQGETQYF. As DNA, the CDR3 is TGTGCCAGCTCACGACAGGGAGAGACCCAGTACTTC.

The rearrangement joins TRBV19 to TRBJ2-6, with D perhaps matching TRBD1 (6 bases). This CDR3 is 16 amino acids long. The V gene lost 7 bases and the J gene lost 0 bases, with 13 bases spanning the gap. The germline gives CDR1 LNHDA, CDR2 SQIVND (reference sequence). The CDR3 nucleotides read TGTGCCAGTATAACAGGGCGAAGCTCTGGGGCCAACGTCCTGACTTTC. Translating gives CASITGRSSGANVLTF.

The chain combines TRBV2 with TRBJ1-4; D is undetermined. This CDR3 contains 13 residues. The V and J ends lost 8 bases and 3 bases respectively, with 10 bases between them. CDR1 SNHLY and CDR2 FYNNEI come from the germline V gene. In DNA, the CDR3 is TGTGCCAGCTCGGGAACTTCTAATGAAAAACTGTTTTTT. It encodes CASSGTSNEKLFF.

The V call is TRBV28, the J call TRBJ1-4; TRBD1 is a possible D gene (6 bases). V was cut by 5 bases and J by 8 bases, with 21 bases left in between. Germline V gene sequence: CDR1 MDHEN, CDR2 SYDVKM. The CDR3 is made up of 16 amino acids. In DNA, the CDR3 is TGTGCCAGCAGTCCACACAGGGCGCCGGTTCTCGAAAAACTGTTTTTT. Translation gives CASSPHRAPVLEKLFF.

The chain joins TRBV30 to TRBJ2-3, with 9 bases aligning to TRBD2. This CDR3 is 13 amino acids long. Germline CDR1 reads GTSNPN; CDR2 reads SVGIG (reference sequence). The ends lost 5 bases at V and 4 bases at J; junction bases unmatched: 4. The CDR3 is CAWGGGVSDTQYF. Here the CDR3 DNA reads TGTGCCTGGGGCGGGGGGGTTTCAGATACGCAGTATTTT. Full variable domain (outside the CDR3, taken from reference TRBV30 and TRBJ2-3): SQTIHQWPATLVQPVGSPLSLECTVEGTSNPNLYWYRQAAGRGLQLLFYSVGIGQISSEVPQNLSASRPQDRQFILSSKKLLLSDSGFYLCAWGGGVSDTQYFGPGTRLTVL.

This chain uses TRBV5-1 with TRBJ2-1; TRBD2 matches at 7 bases. The CDR3 has 16 residues. CDR1 and CDR2 from the germline V gene are SGHRS and YFSETQ. J gave up 6 bases and V 9 bases, and 18 bases lay outside the gene matches. The DNA for the CDR3 is TGCGCCAAGACTTTGAGGGAGGGCAGCGCGAGCAATGAGCAGTTCTTC. Residues: CAKTLREGSASNEQFF.

The chain uses TRBV2 and TRBJ2-3; 8 nucleotides line up with TRBD2. V dropped 8 bases and J dropped 6; count of bases not matched to a gene: 7. The germline CDR1 and CDR2 sequences are SNHLY and FYNNEI. The length of the CDR3 is 13 residues. The CDR3 coding sequence is TGTGCCAGCTGGCGGGGGGATCTTGATACGCAGTATTTT. Translating gives CASWRGDLDTQYF.

On this clone itself: The same CDR3 is also encoded by other DNA sequences in this sample. This chain links TRBV5-1 with TRBJ1-1, with TRBD1 matching over 8 bases. Germline V CDR1 and CDR2: SGHRS, YFSETQ. The junction had 3 bases not matched to a gene; V was cut back by 1 base and J by 4 bases. The CDR3 contains 14 residues. In DNA, the CDR3 is TGCGCCAGCAGCTTGTACAGGGGGGGCACTGAAGCTTTCTTT. Translated, it gives CASSLYRGGTEAFF.

The rearrangement links TRBV7-8 to TRBJ2-2, with 11 bases fitting TRBD2. Trimming at V came to 5 bases and at J to 6 bases, leaving 11 bases not matched to a gene. The CDR3 runs 17 residues. Germline lookup yields CDR1 SGHVS and CDR2 FQNEAQ. The CDR3 bases are TGTGCCAGCAGCCCTGATAGGCCGGGACTAGCGGCCGGGGAGCTGTTTTTT. It translates to CASSPDRPGLAAGELFF.

This sequence joins TRBV4-1 and TRBJ2-7; 7 nucleotides agree with TRBD1. Germline CDR1 reads MGHRA; CDR2 reads YSYEKL. J lost 1 base, V lost 2 bases, and 5 bases had no gene match. The CDR3 runs 15 residues. CDR3 in DNA: TGCGCCAGCAGCCAAAGATTGGGACAGTCCTACGAGCAGTACTTC. Protein sequence: CASSQRLGQSYEQYF.

This chain joins TRBV30 and TRBJ1-2, with D hard to call. V lost 0 bases and J lost 8, with 7 bases in between. The CDR3 contains 11 residues. Germline V gene lookup returns CDR1 GTSNPN and CDR2 SVGIG (reference sequence). The CDR3 loop reads CAWSVRGGYTF. The CDR3 region has the DNA TGTGCCTGGAGTGTCCGGGGAGGCTACACCTTC.

With respect to this clone: Other DNA sequences in the same sample also yield this CDR3. The rearrangement links TRBV6-1 to TRBJ1-2; TRBD1 agrees at 7 bases. V shed 3 bases and J 4 bases; nucleotides not matched to a gene: 2. Looked up from germline, CDR1 is MNHNS and CDR2 is SASEGT. This CDR3 comprises 13 residues. The CDR3 sequence: CASSETGSYGYTF. The CDR3, as DNA: TGTGCCAGCAGTGAGACAGGGTCCTATGGCTACACCTTC.

The chain employs TRBV5-1 and TRBJ2-7; TRBD1 is a possible D gene (5 bases). The CDR3 spans 14 residues. Trimming cost V 4 bases and J 1 base, with 12 bases left between them. Germline values: CDR1 SGHRS, CDR2 YFSETQ. Here the CDR3 reads CASSVRQKSYEQYF. The CDR3 DNA reads TGCGCCAGCAGCGTTCGACAGAAGTCCTACGAGCAGTACTTC.

The chain joins TRBV3-1 (or the pseudogene TRBV3-2) to TRBJ1-5, with 8 bases matching TRBD1. CDR3 length equals 13 residues. The trim removed 4 bases at V and 9 bases at J, leaving 5 bases unmatched. The V gene's germline CDR1 is LGHDT and CDR2 YNNKEL (reference sequence). CDR3 coding DNA: TGTGCCAGCAGCCGGGTGGACAGGGCGCCCCAGCATTTT. The encoded protein is CASSRVDRAPQHF.

The rearrangement links TRBV5-1 to TRBJ2-1, with a possible D match to TRBD1 (7 bases). V dropped 0 bases and J dropped 7 bases, with 11 bases sitting between them. Germline CDR1 and CDR2: SGHRS and YFSETQ. The CDR3 is 14 amino acids. CDR3 protein: CASSLGPGGNEQFF. DNA of the CDR3: TGCGCCAGCAGCTTGGGCCCAGGGGGGAATGAGCAGTTCTTC.

The chain has TRBV5-1 and TRBJ1-1, with D perhaps TRBD1 (5 bases). V lost 4 bases to trimming and J lost 1 base, with 11 bases between them. The germline gives CDR1 SGHRS, CDR2 YFSETQ. The CDR3 is 14 residues long. The CDR3 nucleotides are TGCGCCAGCAGCACCCGACAGCAGAACACTGAAGCTTTCTTT. The encoded protein is CASSTRQQNTEAFF.